These T cell receptor beta chains were read from a single sample in a study of cytomegalovirus exposure and HLA in healthy donors. Sequenced by immunoSEQ multiplex PCR; TCRdb stores in-frame clones only, minus some. The data show approximately 92,000 clones, 81% seen once. Material for sequencing was PBMCs. Receptors were obtained from a girl aged 2-10 years in good health and CMV-seropositive. CDR3s include the opening cysteine and the closing phenylalanine or tryptophan. The order of the fields is J gene, D gene, V gene, clone size, CDR3 length, CDR3 protein, CDR3 DNA. A D gene is named only where the DNA matches it firmly. Part of the rows lack a size; the others show once, few, many or a class for expanded clones.

j_call: TRBJ2-6
d_call: -
v_call: TRBV29-1
clone_size: -
cdr3_length: 12
cdr3_aa: CSVHSGANVLTF
cdr3_nt: TGCAGCGTTCATTCTGGGGCCAACGTCCTGACTTTC

j_call: TRBJ1-5
d_call: -
v_call: TRBV2
clone_size: few
cdr3_length: 14
cdr3_aa: CASSGGYSNQPQHF
cdr3_nt: TGTGCCAGCAGTGGCGGATATAGCAATCAGCCCCAGCATTTT

j_call: TRBJ1-1
d_call: TRBD1
v_call: TRBV27
clone_size: -
cdr3_length: 12
cdr3_aa: CASRTGGTEAFF
cdr3_nt: TGTGCCAGCAGAACAGGGGGCACTGAAGCTTTCTTT

j_call: TRBJ1-3
d_call: -
v_call: TRBV6-6
clone_size: -
cdr3_length: 15
cdr3_aa: CASILKGEAGNTIYF
cdr3_nt: TGTGCCAGCATCCTAAAAGGGGAGGCTGGAAACACCATATATTTT

j_call: TRBJ1-2
d_call: TRBD1
v_call: TRBV28
clone_size: -
cdr3_length: 15
cdr3_aa: CASTRDRGLFSGYTF
cdr3_nt: TGTGCCAGCACCCGGGACAGGGGTTTATTTAGTGGCTACACCTTC

j_call: TRBJ1-2
d_call: TRBD1
v_call: TRBV27
clone_size: -
cdr3_length: 14
cdr3_aa: CASSLRQGARGYTF
cdr3_nt: TGTGCCAGCAGTTTAAGACAGGGGGCGCGTGGCTACACCTTC

j_call: TRBJ1-3
d_call: -
v_call: TRBV25-1
clone_size: few
cdr3_length: 12
cdr3_aa: CASTGEGNTIYF
cdr3_nt: TGTGCCAGCACTGGTGAGGGAAACACCATATATTTT

j_call: TRBJ1-2
d_call: -
v_call: TRBV13
clone_size: -
cdr3_length: 13
cdr3_aa: CASSLAGTYGYTF
cdr3_nt: TGTGCCAGCAGCTTAGCAGGAACCTATGGCTACACCTTC

j_call: TRBJ2-7
d_call: TRBD2
v_call: TRBV4-1
clone_size: -
cdr3_length: 17
cdr3_aa: CASSRGPSSGKTYEQYF
cdr3_nt: TGCGCCAGCAGCCGAGGCCCGAGTAGCGGGAAGACCTACGAGCAGTACTTC

j_call: TRBJ1-5
d_call: -
v_call: TRBV6-6
clone_size: few
cdr3_length: 12
cdr3_aa: CASSNMNQPQHF
cdr3_nt: TGTGCCAGCAGTAACATGAATCAGCCCCAGCATTTT

j_call: TRBJ1-5
d_call: -
v_call: TRBV7-8
clone_size: -
cdr3_length: 14
cdr3_aa: CASSLGGGNQPQHF
cdr3_nt: TGTGCCAGCAGCTTAGGGGGAGGGAATCAGCCCCAGCATTTT

j_call: TRBJ2-3
d_call: TRBD1
v_call: TRBV30
clone_size: few
cdr3_length: 15
cdr3_aa: CATDLQGASTDTQYF
cdr3_nt: TGTGCCACGGACCTACAGGGGGCTAGCACAGATACGCAGTATTTT

j_call: TRBJ1-2
d_call: -
v_call: TRBV6-5
clone_size: -
cdr3_length: 15
cdr3_aa: CASKTNGEGKDGYTF
cdr3_nt: TGTGCCAGCAAGACTAATGGGGAGGGCAAAGATGGCTACACCTTC

j_call: TRBJ1-2
d_call: TRBD1
v_call: TRBV15
clone_size: -
cdr3_length: 15
cdr3_aa: CATSRDRGQGFGYTF
cdr3_nt: TGTGCCACCAGCAGAGATAGGGGACAGGGGTTCGGCTACACCTTC

j_call: TRBJ1-2
d_call: -
v_call: TRBV2
clone_size: -
cdr3_length: 14
cdr3_aa: CASSEAGSQYGYTF
cdr3_nt: TGTGCCAGCAGTGAGGCAGGCTCACAGTATGGCTACACCTTC

j_call: TRBJ2-3
d_call: -
v_call: TRBV11-2
clone_size: few
cdr3_length: 16
cdr3_aa: CASSLGRTRLPDTQYF
cdr3_nt: TGTGCCAGCAGCTTAGGGAGGACTCGCTTGCCAGATACGCAGTATTTT

j_call: TRBJ1-5
d_call: -
v_call: TRBV2
clone_size: few
cdr3_length: 13
cdr3_aa: CASTLGGAQPQHF
cdr3_nt: TGTGCCAGCACCCTGGGAGGGGCTCAGCCCCAGCATTTT

j_call: TRBJ2-7
d_call: TRBD2
v_call: TRBV11-2
clone_size: few
cdr3_length: 19
cdr3_aa: CASRTTSGTSGSGWGEQYF
cdr3_nt: TGTGCCAGCAGAACCACTTCGGGGACTAGCGGGAGCGGATGGGGCGAGCAGTACTTC

j_call: TRBJ1-5
d_call: -
v_call: TRBV7-8
clone_size: -
cdr3_length: 15
cdr3_aa: CASSLLRAGNQPQHF
cdr3_nt: TGTGCCAGCAGCCTTTTACGGGCAGGGAATCAGCCCCAGCATTTT

j_call: TRBJ2-2
d_call: TRBD2
v_call: TRBV25-1
clone_size: few
cdr3_length: 17
cdr3_aa: CASSPGGGNRYTGELFF
cdr3_nt: TGTGCCAGCAGCCCCGGGGGGGGTAATCGGTACACCGGGGAGCTGTTTTTT

j_call: TRBJ2-5
d_call: TRBD2
v_call: TRBV4-1
clone_size: -
cdr3_length: 15
cdr3_aa: CASSFGTSGQETQYF
cdr3_nt: TGCGCCAGCAGCTTCGGTACTAGCGGACAAGAGACCCAGTACTTC

j_call: TRBJ1-4
d_call: -
v_call: TRBV6-1
clone_size: -
cdr3_length: 15
cdr3_aa: CASSVSGAVNEKLFF
cdr3_nt: TGTGCCAGCAGTGTATCAGGGGCCGTTAATGAAAAACTGTTTTTT

j_call: TRBJ2-5
d_call: TRBD1
v_call: TRBV5-1
clone_size: -
cdr3_length: 12
cdr3_aa: CATGQGGETQYF
cdr3_nt: TGCGCCACCGGACAGGGAGGAGAGACCCAGTACTTC

j_call: TRBJ2-2
d_call: TRBD1
v_call: TRBV27
clone_size: -
cdr3_length: 15
cdr3_aa: CASSPRTGTTGELFF
cdr3_nt: TGTGCCAGCAGTCCCCGGACAGGGACCACCGGGGAGCTGTTTTTT

j_call: TRBJ2-1
d_call: TRBD2
v_call: TRBV6-1
clone_size: few
cdr3_length: 16
cdr3_aa: CASSGYSGRSYNEQFF
cdr3_nt: TGTGCCAGCAGTGGTTATAGCGGGAGGTCCTACAATGAGCAGTTCTTC

j_call: TRBJ1-1
d_call: -
v_call: TRBV7-3
clone_size: few
cdr3_length: 12
cdr3_aa: CASSDRFGEAFF
cdr3_nt: TGTGCCAGCAGCGACAGATTCGGTGAAGCTTTCTTT

j_call: TRBJ1-2
d_call: -
v_call: TRBV27
clone_size: -
cdr3_length: 16
cdr3_aa: CASSLGDYQGYGGYTF
cdr3_nt: TGTGCCAGCAGTTTAGGGGATTATCAGGGTTATGGAGGCTACACCTTC

j_call: TRBJ1-5
d_call: -
v_call: TRBV28
clone_size: -
cdr3_length: 15
cdr3_aa: CASSLRGMSNQPQHF
cdr3_nt: TGTGCCAGCAGTTTAAGGGGAATGAGCAATCAGCCCCAGCATTTT

j_call: TRBJ2-1
d_call: TRBD2
v_call: TRBV5-1
clone_size: -
cdr3_length: 17
cdr3_aa: CASSSLSLAGGLHEQFF
cdr3_nt: TGCGCCAGCAGCTCCCTATCTTTAGCGGGAGGGCTCCATGAGCAGTTCTTC

j_call: TRBJ1-2
d_call: -
v_call: TRBV9
clone_size: -
cdr3_length: 14
cdr3_aa: CASSPPGHQYGYTF
cdr3_nt: TGTGCCAGCAGCCCACCGGGACATCAATATGGCTACACCTTC

j_call: TRBJ2-7
d_call: -
v_call: TRBV2
clone_size: -
cdr3_length: 14
cdr3_aa: CASSLEPGDYEQYF
cdr3_nt: TGTGCCAGCAGTCTCGAGCCAGGTGACTACGAGCAGTACTTC

j_call: TRBJ1-4
d_call: -
v_call: TRBV27
clone_size: -
cdr3_length: 13
cdr3_aa: CASSLGNREKLFF
cdr3_nt: TGTGCCAGCAGTTTAGGCAATCGCGAAAAACTGTTTTTT

j_call: TRBJ1-2
d_call: -
v_call: TRBV28
clone_size: -
cdr3_length: 10
cdr3_aa: CASSSSGYTF
cdr3_nt: TGTGCCAGCAGTTCCAGTGGCTACACCTTC

j_call: TRBJ2-7
d_call: -
v_call: TRBV18
clone_size: -
cdr3_length: 16
cdr3_aa: CASSPQSAGPSYEQYF
cdr3_nt: TGTGCCAGCTCACCCCAGTCAGCGGGCCCTTCCTACGAGCAGTACTTC

j_call: TRBJ2-3
d_call: TRBD1
v_call: TRBV11-2
clone_size: once
cdr3_length: 12
cdr3_aa: CASLTGGDTQYF
cdr3_nt: TGTGCCAGCTTAACAGGGGGAGATACGCAGTATTTT

j_call: TRBJ1-1
d_call: -
v_call: TRBV27
clone_size: -
cdr3_length: 14
cdr3_aa: CASSLRDSNTEAFF
cdr3_nt: TGTGCCAGCAGTTTACGGGATTCGAACACTGAAGCTTTCTTT

j_call: TRBJ1-2
d_call: TRBD1
v_call: TRBV30
clone_size: -
cdr3_length: 14
cdr3_aa: CAWSVGQGSSGYTF
cdr3_nt: TGTGCCTGGAGTGTGGGACAGGGTAGCTCAGGCTACACCTTC

j_call: TRBJ2-7
d_call: -
v_call: TRBV2
clone_size: -
cdr3_length: 13
cdr3_aa: CAGRAGESYEQYF
cdr3_nt: TGTGCTGGGCGGGCAGGGGAGTCCTACGAGCAGTACTTC

j_call: TRBJ2-3
d_call: -
v_call: TRBV27
clone_size: -
cdr3_length: 15
cdr3_aa: CASSWKAGQGGTQYF
cdr3_nt: TGTGCCAGCAGTTGGAAAGCGGGTCAGGGGGGTACGCAGTATTTT